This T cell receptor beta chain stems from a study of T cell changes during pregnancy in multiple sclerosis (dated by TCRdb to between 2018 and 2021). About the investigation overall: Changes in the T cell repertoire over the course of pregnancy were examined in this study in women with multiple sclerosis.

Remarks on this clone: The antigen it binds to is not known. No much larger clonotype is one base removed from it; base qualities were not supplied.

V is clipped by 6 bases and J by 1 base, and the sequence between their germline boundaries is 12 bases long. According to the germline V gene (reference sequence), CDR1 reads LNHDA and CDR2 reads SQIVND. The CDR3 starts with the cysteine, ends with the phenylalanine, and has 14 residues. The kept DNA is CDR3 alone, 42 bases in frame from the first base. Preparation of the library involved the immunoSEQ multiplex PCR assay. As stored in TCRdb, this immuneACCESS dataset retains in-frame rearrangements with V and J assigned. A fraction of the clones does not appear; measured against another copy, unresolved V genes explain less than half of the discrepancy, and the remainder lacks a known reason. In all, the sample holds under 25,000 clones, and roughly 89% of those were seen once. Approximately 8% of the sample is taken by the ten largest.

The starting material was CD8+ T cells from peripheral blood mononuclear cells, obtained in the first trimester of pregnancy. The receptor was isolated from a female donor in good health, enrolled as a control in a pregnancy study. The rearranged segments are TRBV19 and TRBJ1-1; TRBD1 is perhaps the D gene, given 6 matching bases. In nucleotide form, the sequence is TGTGCCAGTAGCACAGGGTGGGCGAACACTGAAGCTTTCTTT. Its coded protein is CASSTGWANTEAFF.